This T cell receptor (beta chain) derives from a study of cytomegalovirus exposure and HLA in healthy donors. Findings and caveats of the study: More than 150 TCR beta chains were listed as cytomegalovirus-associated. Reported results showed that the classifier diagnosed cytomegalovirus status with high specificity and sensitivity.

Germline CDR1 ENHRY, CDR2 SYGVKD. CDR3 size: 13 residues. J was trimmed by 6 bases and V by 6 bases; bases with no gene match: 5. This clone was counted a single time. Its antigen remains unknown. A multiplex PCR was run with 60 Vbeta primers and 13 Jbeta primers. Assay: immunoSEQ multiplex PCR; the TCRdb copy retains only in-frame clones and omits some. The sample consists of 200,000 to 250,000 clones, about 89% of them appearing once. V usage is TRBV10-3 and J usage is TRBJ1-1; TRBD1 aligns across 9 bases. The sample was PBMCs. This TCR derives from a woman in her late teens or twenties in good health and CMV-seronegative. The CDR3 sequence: CAIREQGAAEAFF. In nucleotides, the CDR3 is TGTGCCATCAGGGAACAGGGGGCAGCTGAAGCTTTCTTT.